Listed below are T cell receptor beta chains from one sample, sequenced in a study of CD8 T cells in Susac syndrome. TCRdb processed the immunoSEQ multiplex PCR reads anew with MiXCR; each CDR3 protein has one entry. The data show about 140,000 distinct CDR3 sequences, approximately 95% seen once. Material for sequencing was CD4+ T cells from PBMCs. All receptors derive from a human donor with multiple sclerosis. CDR3s include the opening cysteine and the closing phenylalanine or tryptophan. Fields, in order: J gene, V gene, D gene, clone size, CDR3 DNA, CDR3 protein. The D gene is left open where the match is weak. Expanded clones get a size class; other rows say once, few or many, or leave the size out.

TRBJ1-4,TRBV28,TRBD1,.,TGTGCCAGCAGCACCGGACAGGGAGGGAATGAAAAACTGTTTTTT,CASSTGQGGNEKLFF
TRBJ2-5,TRBV30,TRBD2,.,TGTGCCTGGAGACCGGGGGGGCCTAGGGAGACCCAGTACTTC,CAWRPGGPRETQYF
TRBJ2-7,TRBV9,TRBD2,.,TGTGCCAGCAGCCCCCAACCCGGGACTATTTACGAGCAGTACTTC,CASSPQPGTIYEQYF
TRBJ2-3,TRBV29-1,TRBD2,.,TGCAGCGTTTTAACTAGCGGTAGCACAGATACGCAGTATTTT,CSVLTSGSTDTQYF
TRBJ1-2,TRBV4-3,TRBD1,.,TGCGCCAGCAGCCAAGACAGGGGGCCCTATGGCTACACCTTC,CASSQDRGPYGYTF
TRBJ2-5,TRBV11-1,TRBD2,.,TGTGCCAGCAGCCAACGGGGGGGCGCAGAGACCCAGTACTTC,CASSQRGGAETQYF
TRBJ2-2,TRBV7-2,.,.,TGTGCCAGCAGGATACAGGGGAACACCGGGGAGCTGTTTTTT,CASRIQGNTGELFF
TRBJ1-2,TRBV3-1,TRBD1,.,TGTGCCAGCAGCCATCGACAGGGGGCGGATGGCTACACCTTC,CASSHRQGADGYTF
TRBJ2-5,TRBV20-1,TRBD2,.,TGCAGTGCTAGCCCCTTAGCGGGAGTAAAGGAGACCCAGTACTTC,CSASPLAGVKETQYF
TRBJ2-1,TRBV7-2,TRBD2,.,TGTGCCAGCAGGTTATCTAGCGGGGGATACAATGAGCAGTTCTTC,CASRLSSGGYNEQFF
TRBJ1-2,TRBV2,.,.,TGTGCCACCAACGTGTTTAAGGGTTGGGGCTACACCTTC,CATNVFKGWGYTF
TRBJ2-7,TRBV20-1,.,.,TGCAGTGCTAGTGGCAGAGCCTACGAGCAGTACTTC,CSASGRAYEQYF
TRBJ2-7,TRBV12-3/TRBV12-4,.,once,TGTGCCAGCAGTTTGTTTGGGGGGTCCTACGAGCAGTACTTC,CASSLFGGSYEQYF
TRBJ1-2,TRBV9,TRBD1,.,TGTGCCAGCGCCGGACAGGGGGGCTATGGCTACACCTTC,CASAGQGGYGYTF
TRBJ2-3,TRBV7-3,.,.,TGTGCCAGCAGCTTCGGACTAAGCACAGATACGCAGTATTTT,CASSFGLSTDTQYF
TRBJ2-1,TRBV27,.,.,TGTGCCAGCAGTTTGCGGGTGGCTAGCAACCCCAATGAGCAGTTCTTC,CASSLRVASNPNEQFF
TRBJ2-7,TRBV5-1,TRBD1,.,TGCGCCAGCAGCTTGGAGGGACAGGGGTTCTACGAGCAGTACTTC,CASSLEGQGFYEQYF
TRBJ2-7,TRBV20-1,TRBD1,.,TGCAGTGCTAGCAGTCTACAGGGGGACCCCTACGAGCAGTACTTC,CSASSLQGDPYEQYF
TRBJ2-3,TRBV29-1,TRBD2,.,TGCAGCGTTGAGGCTAGCGGGATCCCAGATACGCAGTATTTT,CSVEASGIPDTQYF
TRBJ2-1,TRBV18,.,.,TGTGCCAGCCGGGTGGCAGGGAACGGTGAGCAGTTCTTC,CASRVAGNGEQFF
TRBJ1-2,TRBV6-5,.,.,TGTGCCATAAGAAGGGGAGTGGGTAACTATGGCTACACCTTC,CAIRRGVGNYGYTF
TRBJ2-7,TRBV20-1,.,.,TGCAGTGCTAACCCCCAACCGCAGTACTTC,CSANPQPQYF